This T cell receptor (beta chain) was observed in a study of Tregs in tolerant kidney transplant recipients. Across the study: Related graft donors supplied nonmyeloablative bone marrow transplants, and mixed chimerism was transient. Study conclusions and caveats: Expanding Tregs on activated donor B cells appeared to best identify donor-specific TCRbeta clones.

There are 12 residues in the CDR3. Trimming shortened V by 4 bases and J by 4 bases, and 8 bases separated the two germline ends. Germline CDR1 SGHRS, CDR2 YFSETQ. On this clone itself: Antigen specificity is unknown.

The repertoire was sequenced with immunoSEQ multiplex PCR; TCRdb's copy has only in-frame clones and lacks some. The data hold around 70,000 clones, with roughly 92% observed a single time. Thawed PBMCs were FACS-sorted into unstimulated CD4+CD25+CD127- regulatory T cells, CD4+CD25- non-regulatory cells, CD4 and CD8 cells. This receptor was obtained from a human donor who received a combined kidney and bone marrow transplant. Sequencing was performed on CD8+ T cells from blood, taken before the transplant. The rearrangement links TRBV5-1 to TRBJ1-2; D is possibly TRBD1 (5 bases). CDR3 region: CASSHDSYGYTF. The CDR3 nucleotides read TGCGCCAGCAGCCACGACAGCTATGGCTACACCTTC.